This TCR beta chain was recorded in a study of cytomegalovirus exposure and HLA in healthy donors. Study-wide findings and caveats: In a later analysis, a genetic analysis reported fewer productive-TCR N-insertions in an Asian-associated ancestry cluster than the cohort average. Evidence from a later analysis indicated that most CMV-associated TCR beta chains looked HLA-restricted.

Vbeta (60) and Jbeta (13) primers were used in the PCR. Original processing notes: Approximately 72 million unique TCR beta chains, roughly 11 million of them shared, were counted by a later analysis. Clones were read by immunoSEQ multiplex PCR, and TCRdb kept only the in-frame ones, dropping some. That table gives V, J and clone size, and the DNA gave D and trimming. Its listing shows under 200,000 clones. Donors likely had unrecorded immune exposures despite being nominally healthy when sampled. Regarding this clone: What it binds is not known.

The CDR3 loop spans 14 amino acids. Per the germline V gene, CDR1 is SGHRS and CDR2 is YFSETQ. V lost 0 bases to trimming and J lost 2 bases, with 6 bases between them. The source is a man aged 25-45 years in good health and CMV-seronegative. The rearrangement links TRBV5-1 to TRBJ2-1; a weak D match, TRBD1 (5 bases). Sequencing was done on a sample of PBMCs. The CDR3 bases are TGCGCCAGCAGCTTGGGGACAACCTACAATGAGCAGTTCTTC. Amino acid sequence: CASSLGTTYNEQFF.